Following are 19 T cell receptor beta chains from one sample sequenced in a study of patients and donors after allogeneic stem cell transplantation. TCRdb passed the RT-PCR reads through MiXCR, listing each CDR3 protein once. The profile shows roughly 140,000 distinct CDR3 sequences, 37% of them singletons. Sequencing was done on a sample of blood, either unsorted or a sorted T cell fraction (not recorded which). These receptors were collected from a human donor who was either an allogeneic HSCT recipient or a stem cell or donor lymphocyte infusion donor (not recorded which). It is not recorded whose cells these are; they may come from a transplant donor.

The J gene is TRBJ2-3, the V gene TRBV20-1; D is possibly TRBD2 (6 bases). The CDR3 has 13 amino acids. Germline assignment: CDR1 DFQATT and CDR2 SNEGSKA (reference sequence). V was pared by 6 bases and J by 2 bases, with 12 bases between. The CDR3 coding sequence is TGCAGTGCAAATCAGCGGGTCACAGATACGCAGTATTTT. Amino acid sequence: CSANQRVTDTQYF.

This clonotype was seen a handful of times. The chain recombines TRBV20-1 with TRBJ1-2, with a possible D match to TRBD1 (5 bases). The CDR3 totals 12 residues. V was clipped by 3 bases and J by 2 bases, with 7 bases between them. The V gene's germline CDR1 is DFQATT and CDR2 SNEGSKA (reference sequence). The CDR3 bases are TGCAGTGCTAGCGGGGACAACTATGGCTACACCTTC. Translated, it gives CSASGDNYGYTF.

The chain carries TRBV20-1 and TRBJ1-1, with 12 bases identical to TRBD1. V shed 3 bases and J 3 bases; nucleotides not matched to a gene: 8. CDR1 DFQATT and CDR2 SNEGSKA come from the germline V gene (reference sequence). CDR3 length equals 16 residues. The CDR3 DNA reads TGCAGTGCTAGGGATGGCGGGACAGGGGGCCACACTGAAGCTTTCTTT. Translation: CSARDGGTGGHTEAFF.

This chain uses TRBV12-3 or TRBV12-4 with TRBJ1-4, with D possibly being TRBD1 (5 bases). The CDR3 consists of 12 residues. The germline V and J ends were trimmed by 10 bases and 8 bases, with 14 bases remaining between them. CDR3 in amino acids: CATRTFGEKLFF. CDR3 bases: TGTGCCACCCGGACATTTGGGGAAAAACTGTTTTTT.

The chain carries TRBV4-3 and TRBJ1-1, with a possible D match to TRBD1 (5 bases). CDR3 size: 14 residues. Between the trimmed V and J ends, which lost 0 bases and 8 bases, there was a span of 13 bases. Per germline, CDR1 LGHNA and CDR2 YSLEER. CDR3 region: CASSQDEHRREAFF. The CDR3, as DNA: TGCGCCAGCAGCCAAGATGAGCACAGGAGGGAAGCTTTCTTT.

This chain connects TRBV7-9 to TRBJ2-6; D may be TRBD1 (5 bases). Germline CDR1 reads SEHNR; CDR2 reads FQNEAQ (reference sequence). CDR3 length equals 16 residues. Trimming took 4 bases from V and 4 from J, leaving 14 bases between them. CDR3 nucleotide sequence: TGTGCCAGCAGCTCCTGGGAAGGGGCAGGGGCCAACGTCCTGACTTTC. Translated, it gives CASSSWEGAGANVLTF.

This rearrangement joins TRBV7-9 to TRBJ1-2; D is uncertain. The germline V and J ends were trimmed by 3 bases and 4 bases, with 15 bases remaining between them. This CDR3 spans 15 amino acids. In germline, CDR1 is SEHNR, CDR2 FQNEAQ (reference sequence). CDR3 nucleotide sequence: TGTGCCAGCAGCTTGAGGCAGGCGACTCCCTATGGCTACACCTTC. This sequence encodes CASSLRQATPYGYTF.

V is TRBV9 and J is TRBJ1-2, with 7 bases lining up with TRBD1. The length of the CDR3 is 15 residues. From germline, CDR1 is SGDLS and CDR2 YYNGEE. V was pared by 0 bases and J by 3 bases, with 5 bases of the junction left unmatched. CDR3 coding DNA: TGTGCCAGCAGCGTAGGATCCAGGGGGGACTATGGCTACACCTTC. It codes for CASSVGSRGDYGYTF.

This clonotype has just one count. This chain uses TRBV28 with TRBJ2-7; TRBD1 agrees at 9 bases. This CDR3 is built from 13 residues. The V gene end was trimmed by 8 bases and the J gene end by 2 bases; junction bases not matched to a gene: 4. Germline CDR1 reads MDHEN; CDR2 reads SYDVKM. CDR3: CASRQGGTYEQYF. The DNA of the CDR3 is TGTGCCAGCCGACAGGGGGGGACCTACGAGCAGTACTTC. Drawing the rest from reference TRBV28 and TRBJ2-7, the complete variable domain is DVKVTQSSRYLVKRTGEKVFLECVQDMDHENMFWYRQDPGLGLRLIYFSYDVKMKEKGDIPEGYSVSREKKERFSLILESASTNQTSMYLCASRQGGTYEQYFGPGTRLTVT.

A word on this clonotype: A read error may produce the germline difference seen at one junction end. The chain links TRBV6-5 to TRBJ1-6; D unresolved. CDR3 size: 14 residues. Per the germline V gene, CDR1 is MNHEY and CDR2 is SVGAGI. The CDR3 DNA reads as TGTGCCAGCAGTTACCAGGTCTGGAATTCATCCCTCCACTTT. This codes for CASSYQVWNSSLHF.

The rearrangement links TRBV12-3 or TRBV12-4 to TRBJ1-1; 9 bases are shared with TRBD1. This CDR3 has 14 amino acids. The junction had 3 bases not matched to a gene; V was cut back by 7 bases and J by 0 bases. CDR3 sequence: CASKRDRVNTEAFF. DNA of the CDR3: TGTGCCAGCAAAAGGGACAGGGTGAACACTGAAGCTTTCTTT.

The table lists this clonotype with a few counts. This rearrangement joins TRBV12-3 or TRBV12-4 to TRBJ2-1; D is unclear. Deletions cut 10 bases from V and 8 bases from J, with 9 bases between. The CDR3 runs to 10 residues. The CDR3 protein is CATAVDEQFF. The CDR3 DNA reads TGTGCCACCGCCGTGGATGAGCAGTTCTTC.

The rearrangement uses TRBV7-3 and TRBJ2-3; no clear D gene. V lost 5 bases and J lost 2, with 11 bases in between. The CDR3 extends over 14 amino acids. Germline V gene data show CDR1 as SGHTA and CDR2 as FQGTGA. This chain's CDR3 is CASSPMSSTDTQYF. The CDR3 nucleotides read TGTGCCAGCAGCCCCATGAGCTCCACAGATACGCAGTATTTT. Together with reference TRBV7-3 and TRBJ2-3, the CDR3 gives the full variable domain: GAGVSQTPSNKVTEKGKYVELRCDPISGHTALYWYRQSLGQGPEFLIYFQGTGAADDSGLPNDRFFAVRPEGSVSTLKIQRTERGDSAVYLCASSPMSSTDTQYFGPGTRLTVL.

This clonotype turned up a few times. The rearrangement links TRBV12-3 or TRBV12-4 to TRBJ1-2; no clear D. This CDR3 contains 16 residues. With 5 bases removed from V and 1 base from J, the gap between germline ends came to 17 bases. The CDR3 protein is CASSPTGPSINYGYTF. The CDR3 coding sequence is TGTGCCAGCAGTCCCACCGGACCTAGTATTAACTATGGCTACACCTTC.

This clonotype was detected a few times. The chain uses TRBV12-3 or TRBV12-4 and TRBJ2-5; unclear D gene. V lost 6 bases, J lost 7 bases, and 12 bases lay in between. This CDR3 is built from 12 residues. The CDR3 DNA sequence: TGTGCCAGCAGCGGACCAGTGGGGACCCAGTACTTC. It yields the protein CASSGPVGTQYF.

This clonotype was detected a few times. The genes are TRBV7-8 and TRBJ1-2, with D perhaps TRBD1 (6 bases). Germline values: CDR1 SGHVS, CDR2 FQNEAQ. The CDR3 is 14 amino acids. Trimming cost V 5 bases and J 4 bases, with 14 bases left between them. CDR3 loop: CASSPRTVSYGYTF. CDR3 in DNA: TGTGCCAGCAGCCCCCGGACAGTTTCCTATGGCTACACCTTC.

This chain links TRBV3-1 with TRBJ1-5; D uncertain. CDR3 size: 18 residues. V dropped 1 base and J dropped 0 bases, with 16 bases sitting between them. Germline V gene sequence: CDR1 LGHDT, CDR2 YNNKEL (reference sequence). CDR3 DNA: TGTGCCAGCAGCCAAGGGTTTTCAGCTAGATATAGCAATCAGCCCCAGCATTTT. Translated: CASSQGFSARYSNQPQHF. Drawing the rest from reference TRBV3-1 and TRBJ1-5, the complete variable domain is DTAVSQTPKYLVTQMGNDKSIKCEQNLGHDTMYWYKQDSKKFLKIMFSYNNKELIINETVPNRFSPKSPDKAHLNLHINSLELGDSAVYFCASSQGFSARYSNQPQHFGDGTRLSIL.

The J gene is TRBJ2-7, the V gene TRBV27; weak D call: TRBD2 (6 bases). With 5 bases removed from V and 2 bases from J, the gap between germline ends came to 19 bases. This CDR3 has 16 residues. The germline V gene has CDR1 MNHEY and CDR2 SMNVEV (reference sequence). The DNA for the CDR3 is TGTGCCAGCAGTCCCTCCCGGGACTCAGCAACCTACGAGCAGTACTTC. Translated: CASSPSRDSATYEQYF.

V and J are TRBV20-1 and TRBJ1-2; D uncertain. Germline CDR1 reads DFQATT; CDR2 reads SNEGSKA (reference sequence). This CDR3 region has 12 residues. Trimming left V 5 bases short and J 6 bases short, with 13 bases between. The CDR3 protein is CSAPGPRHGYTF. The CDR3 DNA is TGCAGTGCTCCCGGTCCAAGGCATGGCTACACCTTC.